Below, 27 T cell receptor beta chains from the same sample are listed, as sequenced in a study of regulatory T cells in long-lasting Graves disease. According to the study, TCR beta libraries were built with iRepertoire HTBI primers and CDR3-region Arm-PCR. TCRdb called the multiplex PCR reads again in MiXCR, with one record for every CDR3 protein. This table holds about 320,000 distinct CDR3 sequences, 18% found once. Time point here: newly diagnosed GD, antithyroid drugs for less than 3 months. Scientists built the TCR library using RNA that was extracted from PBMCs. The source was peripheral blood mononuclear cells (PBMCs), collected at new diagnosis, from a patient treated with antithyroid drugs. These receptors came from a female donor with Graves disease.

This clonotype appeared many times. The chain uses TRBV11-2 and TRBJ2-5; 8 nucleotides agree with TRBD2. Germline values: CDR1 SGHAT, CDR2 FQNNGV. This CDR3 has 15 residues. V dropped 1 base and J dropped 5; count of bases not matched to a gene: 6. CDR3 loop: CASSLGAGGRETQYF. CDR3 DNA: TGTGCCAGCAGCTTAGGTGCGGGAGGTAGGGAGACCCAGTACTTC.

This clonotype was detected many times. The chain joins TRBV19 to TRBJ2-1; D is ambiguous. Germline lookup yields CDR1 LNHDA and CDR2 SQIVND (reference sequence). This CDR3 has 15 residues. V was cut by 5 bases and J by 0 bases, with 11 bases left in between. CDR3 nucleotides: TGTGCCAGTAGTTCCGGACGATACTCCTACAATGAGCAGTTCTTC. Translating it yields CASSSGRYSYNEQFF.

This clonotype was observed a few times. V usage is TRBV9 and J usage is TRBJ2-7, with 10 bases that match TRBD1. The CDR3 is 16 amino acids. CDR1 and CDR2 from the germline V gene are SGDLS and YYNGEE. J was trimmed by 0 bases and V by 0 bases; bases with no gene match: 3. CDR3 amino acids: CASSVAGTGASYEQYF. In DNA, the CDR3 is TGTGCCAGCAGCGTAGCAGGGACAGGGGCCTCCTACGAGCAGTACTTC.

On this clonotype: The conserved closing phenylalanine or tryptophan is absent in this CDR3, likely reflecting a read error. The DNA is omitted, as the CDR3 cannot be located on it reliably, and the CDR3 follows TCRdb's listing. The CDR3: CASSPSGSSTDTHYL. The genes are TRBV7-9 and TRBJ2-3; TRBD2 is taken as the D call from the table, unchecked against the DNA. The CDR3 is 15 amino acids in total, end residues counted. Germline CDR1 reads SEHNR; CDR2 reads FQNEAQ (reference sequence).

This clonotype was counted many times. The rearrangement uses TRBV15 and TRBJ2-2; possibly TRBD1 for D (5 bases). V lost 3 bases, J lost 0 bases, and 11 bases lay in between. CDR1 is LNHNV and CDR2 is YYDKDF in the germline V gene (reference sequence). The CDR3 has 16 amino acids. CDR3 sequence: CATSSSDSANTGELFF. DNA for the CDR3: TGTGCCACCAGCAGTAGTGACAGCGCGAACACCGGGGAGCTGTTTTTT.

This clonotype has only a few counts. The chain links TRBV19 to TRBJ1-4; no reliable D call. The CDR3 length is 13 residues. Looked up from germline, CDR1 is LNHDA and CDR2 is SQIVND (reference sequence). Trimming left V 10 bases short and J 11 bases short, with 20 bases between. The CDR3 region has the DNA TGTGCCATAAAGCCCAATGGGCTCTCGAAACTGTTTTTT. Protein product: CAIKPNGLSKLFF.

Ten or more counts support this clonotype. The chain couples TRBV12-3 or TRBV12-4 to TRBJ1-5; D gene uncertain. The V and J ends lost 3 bases and 4 bases respectively, with 10 bases between them. The CDR3 has 14 residues. This CDR3 is CASSFERINQPQHF. The CDR3 DNA reads as TGTGCCAGCAGTTTTGAAAGGATAAATCAGCCCCAGCATTTT.

This clonotype was counted ten times or more. The chain couples TRBV3-1 to TRBJ1-2; tentatively, D is TRBD1 (6 bases). Trimming removed 4 bases at V and 7 bases at J, with 16 bases between. Germline V gene lookup returns CDR1 LGHDT and CDR2 YNNKEL (reference sequence). CDR3 length: 14 amino acids. CDR3 loop: CASSRPGQIAGYTF. CDR3 bases: TGTGCCAGCAGCCGACCCGGACAGATTGCTGGCTACACCTTC.

Points on this clonotype: A much larger clone sits a single nucleotide away, making a read error possible. The rearrangement joins TRBV3-1 to TRBJ2-1, with no clear D. The V end was cut by 0 bases, the J end by 4 bases, with 7 bases between. The CDR3 has 14 residues. Germline assignment: CDR1 LGHDT and CDR2 YNNKEL (reference sequence). CDR3 sequence reads: CASSQESLYNEQFF. The CDR3 bases are TGTGCCAGCAGCCAAGAGAGCTTATACAATGAGCAGTTCTTC.

This chain links TRBV7-9 with TRBJ1-4; D is possibly TRBD1 (5 bases). CDR3 length: 14 residues. Germline V gene sequence: CDR1 SEHNR, CDR2 FQNEAQ (reference sequence). Trimming pared 4 bases from V and 4 bases from J, leaving 10 bases between. The CDR3 DNA is TGTGCCAGCAGCTCAGGGACGGTTAATGAAAAACTGTTTTTT. Translation gives CASSSGTVNEKLFF.

Written as DNA, the CDR3 is TGTGCCAGCAGTGAAATCCGGCAGAACTATGGCTACACCTTC. It specifies CASSEIRQNYGYTF. V gene TRBV6-2 or TRBV6-3 combines with J gene TRBJ1-2, with unresolved D. V lost 5 bases and J lost 2, with 12 bases in between. From germline, CDR1 is MNHEY and CDR2 SVGEGT. The CDR3 totals 14 residues.

About this clonotype itself: A read error may account for a junction end that differs from germline. This chain joins TRBV6-1 and TRBJ2-5; D could derive from TRBD1 or TRBD2 (5 bases each). This CDR3 has 15 residues. Germline V lookup: CDR1 MNHNS, CDR2 SASEGT. The CDR3 nucleotides read TGTGTCAGCACCAGCCCAACAAGTCAGTTCGGGACCCGGTACTTC. Translation: CVSTSPTSQFGTRYF.

There are many counts of this clonotype. The V and J genes are TRBV11-1 and TRBJ1-1, with 7 bases identical to TRBD1. CDR1 and CDR2 from the germline V gene are SGHAT and FQDESV (reference sequence). The CDR3 totals 12 residues. Germline trimming cut 5 bases from V and 6 bases from J; bases unmatched to any gene: 3. As DNA, the CDR3 is TGTGCCAGCAGCATTGACAGGGCTGAAGCTTTCTTT. Translating it yields CASSIDRAEAFF.

The table lists this clonotype with a count of one. The chain joins TRBV4-1 to TRBJ2-7; D call uncertain. V was pared by 1 base and J by 5 bases, with 9 bases between. The CDR3 has 13 amino acids. Germline V gene lookup returns CDR1 MGHRA and CDR2 YSYEKL. CDR3 in DNA: TGCGCCAGCAGCCAAGCTCCGCACCACGAGCAGTACTTC. Amino acids: CASSQAPHHEQYF.

In this sample, this clonotype turned up a few times. The J gene is TRBJ2-1, the V gene TRBV27; TRBD1 or TRBD2 may be the D gene (5 bases each). Germline V gives CDR1 MNHEY, CDR2 SMNVEV (reference sequence). The CDR3 contains 15 residues. V was clipped by 3 bases and J by 7 bases, with 16 bases between them. The CDR3, as DNA: TGTGCCAGCAGTTTTCTAACTAGGGGTAGAAATGAGCAGTTCTTC. The encoded protein is CASSFLTRGRNEQFF.

This clonotype was detected ten times or more. The chain links TRBV2 to TRBJ2-5, with 14 bases that match TRBD2. Germline CDR1 and CDR2: SNHLY and FYNNEI. This CDR3 is built from 18 residues. V lost 1 base and J lost 7; bases outside the gene matches: 11. CDR3 sequence reads: CASSEGPLGLAGVVTQYF. The CDR3 nucleotides are TGTGCCAGCAGTGAAGGACCTCTGGGACTAGCGGGAGTGGTGACCCAGTACTTC. The whole variable domain, filled in from reference TRBV2 and TRBJ2-5, reads EPEVTQTPSHQVTQMGQEVILRCVPISNHLYFYWYRQILGQKVEFLVSFYNNEISEKSEIFDDQFSVERPDGSNFTLKIRSTKLEDSAMYFCASSEGPLGLAGVVTQYFGPGTRLLVL.

This clonotype was counted only a few times. The chain links TRBV13 to TRBJ1-2; TRBD1 might be the D (6 bases). Trimming removed 5 bases at V and 8 bases at J, with 15 bases between. This CDR3 spans 13 amino acids. Germline V gene lookup returns CDR1 PRHDT and CDR2 FYEKMQ (reference sequence). The CDR3 region has the DNA TGTGCCAGCAGCCCAACAGGGAAAAAGGGCTACACCTTC. As protein: CASSPTGKKGYTF. Full variable domain (outside the CDR3, taken from reference TRBV13 and TRBJ1-2): AAGVIQSPRHLIKEKRETATLKCYPIPRHDTVYWYQQGPGQDPQFLISFYEKMQSDKGSIPDRFSAQQFSDYHSELNMSSLELGDSALYFCASSPTGKKGYTFGSGTRLTVV.

The CDR3 DNA reads as TGCGCCAGTTGCCAAAGGGGGAAGGAGGAAGAACTGTTTTTT. It specifies CASCQRGKEEELFF. This sequence joins TRBV5-1 and TRBJ1-4; D perhaps matches TRBD1 (6 bases). This CDR3 has 14 residues. The germline gives CDR1 SGHRS, CDR2 YFSETQ. Trimming removed 8 bases at V and 12 bases at J, with 23 bases between.

This chain joins TRBV5-1 and TRBJ1-2; D uncertain. This CDR3 is 18 amino acids long. Per germline, CDR1 SGHRS and CDR2 YFSETQ. Deletions cut 1 base from V and 2 bases from J, with 21 bases between. The CDR3 reads CASSLTHGRRSENYGYTF. DNA of the CDR3: TGCGCCAGCAGCTTGACCCACGGGAGAAGGTCGGAGAACTATGGCTACACCTTC.

This clonotype was seen many times. The chain has TRBV11-3 and TRBJ1-3; possible D gene TRBD1, 6 bases. The CDR3 consists of 16 residues. The ends were cut back, 1 base at V and 0 bases at J, with 10 bases in the middle. The germline CDR1 and CDR2 sequences are SGHNT and YENEEA. CDR3 in DNA: TGTGCCAGCAGCTTAGTCGGGGGCTTCTCTGGAAACACCATATATTTT. This sequence encodes CASSLVGGFSGNTIYF.

This clonotype was observed at least ten times. This chain connects TRBV30 to TRBJ2-2, with 8 bases lining up with TRBD2. CDR1 GTSNPN and CDR2 SVGIG come from the germline V gene (reference sequence). V gave up 4 bases and J gave up 0 bases; unmatched junction bases: 10. The CDR3 contains 17 residues. The CDR3 sequence: CAWNQRGFFPNTGELFF. CDR3 DNA sequence: TGTGCCTGGAACCAGCGGGGGTTTTTCCCGAACACCGGGGAGCTGTTTTTT.

This clonotype appeared once. J is TRBJ2-7 and V is TRBV5-6; 9 positions agree with TRBD2. The trim removed 4 bases at V and 5 bases at J, leaving 7 bases unmatched. The CDR3 has 14 residues. From germline, CDR1 is SGHDT and CDR2 YYEEEE. The CDR3 region is CASSPPSGTHEQYF. The DNA for the CDR3 is TGTGCCAGCAGCCCTCCTAGCGGGACCCACGAGCAGTACTTC.

This clonotype occurred a few times. The CDR3 DNA reads as TGTGCCACCAGTGGCGAGGGACCCACCGGGGAGCTGTTTTTT. Translation: CATSGEGPTGELFF. The genes are TRBV24-1 and TRBJ2-2; D is possibly TRBD1 or TRBD2 (5 bases each). This CDR3 is built from 14 residues. V lost 5 bases to trimming and J lost 4 bases, with 10 bases between them. Germline V gene sequence: CDR1 KGHDR, CDR2 SFDVKD.

This rearrangement joins TRBV4-2 to TRBJ1-2, with 7 bases that match TRBD1. Germline V CDR1 and CDR2: LGHNA, YNFKEQ. The CDR3 loop spans 17 amino acids. After removal of 0 bases from V and 8 bases from J, the junction contained 15 bases not matched to a gene. CDR3 nucleotides: TGTGCCAGCAGCCAAGATTGGCCGACAGGGAAGGGTGAAGGCTACACCTTC. Protein product: CASSQDWPTGKGEGYTF.

This clonotype showed up many times. This chain joins TRBV30 and TRBJ1-6; D is possibly TRBD1 (6 bases). The germline gives CDR1 GTSNPN, CDR2 SVGIG (reference sequence). The ends were cut back, 0 bases at V and 3 bases at J, with 9 bases in the middle. The CDR3 extends over 15 amino acids. CDR3: CAWSVDSLYNSPLHF. The CDR3 DNA reads as TGTGCCTGGAGTGTGGACAGCCTCTATAATTCACCCCTCCACTTT.

V gene TRBV7-9 combines with J gene TRBJ1-2, with 11 bases identical to TRBD1. The length of the CDR3 is 17 residues. V lost 5 bases to trimming and J lost 0 bases; unmatched junction nucleotides: 8. Per the germline V gene, CDR1 is SEHNR and CDR2 is FQNEAQ (reference sequence). This CDR3 is CASSPGTGGSANYGYTF. The CDR3 region has the DNA TGTGCCAGCAGCCCTGGGACAGGGGGGTCAGCTAACTATGGCTACACCTTC. Looking up the rest from reference TRBV7-9 and TRBJ1-2 gives the full variable domain: DTGVSQNPRHKITKRGQNVTFRCDPISEHNRLYWYRQTLGQGPEFLTYFQNEAQLEKSRLLSDRFSAERPKGSFSTLEIQRTEQGDSAMYLCASSPGTGGSANYGYTFGSGTRLTVV.

This clonotype showed up just a few times. A read error may be the cause here, since a much bigger clone is one base away. V gene TRBV5-1 combines with J gene TRBJ2-3; TRBD2 aligns across 8 bases. Germline CDR1 is SGHRS and CDR2 is YFSETQ. This CDR3 region has 16 residues. The CDR3 region is CASSARRGLDADTQYF. In DNA, the CDR3 is TGTGCCAGCAGCGCCCGAAGGGGACTAGATGCAGATACGCAGTATTTT. The variable domain in full, completed from reference TRBV5-1 and TRBJ2-3, reads KAGVTQTPRYLIKTRGQQVTLSCSPISGHRSVSWYQQTPGQGLQFLFEYFSETQRNKGNFPGRFSGRQFSNSRSEMNVSTLELGDSALYLCASSARRGLDADTQYFGPGTRLTVL.